The 13 T cell receptor beta chains below come from one sample, sequenced in a study of shared clonotypes between healthy human individuals. Sequencing used immunoSEQ multiplex PCR; TCRdb keeps in-frame clones, though not all of them. The data contain 100,000 to 120,000 clones, roughly 70% of them singletons. Sequencing input: memory CD8+ T cells sorted from blood. Subset denoted: CD45RO+ cells pooled with CCR7-negative TemRA cells. These receptors all stem from a woman aged 30 to 39 in good health.

The J gene is TRBJ2-4, the V gene TRBV18; possible D gene TRBD2, 6 bases. Germline assignment: CDR1 KGHSH and CDR2 LQKENI. The CDR3 extends over 14 amino acids. Trimming took 5 bases from V and 7 from J, leaving 15 bases between them. Written as DNA, the CDR3 is TGTGCCAGCTCATCCCCGGGACGGGAGAACATTCAGTACTTC. This sequence encodes CASSSPGRENIQYF.

This clone was counted a few times. V and J are TRBV5-6 and TRBJ2-2, with 14 bases that match TRBD2. CDR1 is SGHDT, CDR2 YYEEEE, per germline. This CDR3 region has 16 residues. V gave up 4 bases and J gave up 8 bases; unmatched junction bases: 7. The CDR3 region is CASSPRGLAGVGELFF. CDR3 sequence (DNA): TGTGCCAGCAGCCCGCGGGGACTAGCGGGAGTGGGGGAGCTGTTTTTT. Full variable domain (missing parts from reference TRBV5-6 and TRBJ2-2): DAGVTQSPTHLIKTRGQQVTLRCSPKSGHDTVSWYQQALGQGPQFIFQYYEEEERQRGNFPDRFSGHQFPNYSSELNVNALLLGDSALYLCASSPRGLAGVGELFFGEGSRLTVL.

This clone was found a few times. V gene TRBV5-1 combines with J gene TRBJ2-7; the match to TRBD2 covers 7 bases. Germline V gene lookup returns CDR1 SGHRS and CDR2 YFSETQ. CDR3 length equals 15 residues. The J segment lost 3 bases and the V segment lost 4 bases, leaving 10 bases of the junction unmatched. The CDR3 sequence: CASSRDAGELYEQYF. DNA of the CDR3: TGCGCCAGCAGCCGAGATGCGGGAGAGCTCTACGAGCAGTACTTC.

The chain combines TRBV5-1 with TRBJ2-7; TRBD1 might be the D (6 bases). The CDR3 contains 14 residues. V was shortened by 2 bases and J by 3 bases, with 12 bases between the two germline ends. Germline V gene sequence: CDR1 SGHRS, CDR2 YFSETQ. CDR3 sequence reads: CASSFKDRSYEQYF. CDR3 nucleotides: TGCGCCAGCAGCTTCAAGGACAGAAGCTACGAGCAGTACTTC.

The chain links TRBV30 to TRBJ2-5; either TRBD1 or TRBD2 may fit D (5 bases each). The CDR3 is 14 amino acids. V gave up 1 base and J gave up 5 bases, with 14 bases separating them. Germline-derived CDR1 and CDR2 are GTSNPN and SVGIG (reference sequence). CDR3 sequence: CAWSGGAGLETQYF. As DNA, the CDR3 is TGTGCCTGGAGTGGAGGGGCAGGGTTGGAGACCCAGTACTTC.

The rearrangement joins TRBV18 to TRBJ2-7; possibly TRBD1 for D (5 bases). Germline V CDR1 and CDR2: KGHSH, LQKENI. V was clipped by 3 bases and J by 3 bases, with 15 bases between them. This CDR3 region has 15 residues. The CDR3 bases are TGTGCCAGCTCACCCTTATCTGGGGCCCACTACGAGCAGTACTTC. The encoded protein is CASSPLSGAHYEQYF.

The chain couples TRBV6-5 to TRBJ2-6; 7 bases line up with TRBD2. The CDR3 sequence is 15 residues long. V dropped 4 bases and J dropped 2; count of bases not matched to a gene: 2. Germline V gene sequence: CDR1 MNHEY, CDR2 SVGAGI. CDR3 protein: CASSFGLAGANVLTF. The CDR3 nucleotides read TGTGCCAGCAGTTTCGGACTAGCTGGGGCCAACGTCCTGACTTTC.

The rearrangement links TRBV5-1 to TRBJ1-1; 9 bases are shared with TRBD1. Germline loops: CDR1 SGHRS, CDR2 YFSETQ. This CDR3 is built from 13 residues. Germline trimming cut 0 bases from V and 8 bases from J; bases unmatched to any gene: 2. The CDR3 DNA is TGCGCCAGCAGCTTGGTCGGGACAGGGGAAGCTTTCTTT. It specifies CASSLVGTGEAFF.

The rearrangement uses TRBV19 and TRBJ2-7; TRBD2 agrees at 11 bases. With V trimmed by 4 bases and J by 5 bases, 7 bases remained unmatched. The length of the CDR3 is 15 residues. The germline CDR1 and CDR2 sequences are LNHDA and SQIVND (reference sequence). The chain's CDR3 is CASSTRLAGFDEQYF. CDR3 DNA: TGTGCCAGTAGTACCAGACTAGCGGGATTCGACGAGCAGTACTTC.

V and J are TRBV7-8 and TRBJ2-3, with TRBD2 matching 8 bases. With V trimmed by 3 bases and J by 2 bases, 4 bases remained unmatched. Per germline, CDR1 SGHVS and CDR2 FQNEAQ. The CDR3 covers 15 residues. CDR3 sequence (DNA): TGTGCCAGCAGCTTCCGGGAGGGCCACACAGATACGCAGTATTTT. It is translated as CASSFREGHTDTQYF. Variable domain in full (rest from reference TRBV7-8 and TRBJ2-3): GAGVSQSPRYKVAKRGQDVALRCDPISGHVSLFWYQQALGQGPEFLTYFQNEAQLDKSGLPSDRFFAERPEGSVSTLKIQRTQQEDSAVYLCASSFREGHTDTQYFGPGTRLTVL.

This chain connects TRBV28 to TRBJ1-2, with a weak D call TRBD1 (5 bases). The CDR3 spans 12 residues. Trimming shortened V by 5 bases and J by 5 bases, and 9 bases separated the two germline ends. Germline V gives CDR1 MDHEN, CDR2 SYDVKM. The CDR3: CASSPGTYGYTF. DNA of the CDR3: TGTGCCAGCAGTCCGGGGACTTATGGCTACACCTTC.

J is TRBJ1-2 and V is TRBV9; the D is unclear. This CDR3 comprises 15 residues. With 3 bases removed from V and 4 bases from J, the gap between germline ends came to 16 bases. Germline lookup yields CDR1 SGDLS and CDR2 YYNGEE. The CDR3: CASSAIPIELYGYTF. DNA for the CDR3: TGTGCCAGCAGCGCCATCCCGATAGAACTCTATGGCTACACCTTC.

The CDR3 loop is CASSPGTALSYTF. CDR3 bases: TGTGCCAGCAGCCCCGGGACAGCCCTGAGCTACACCTTC. The chain couples TRBV7-9 to TRBJ1-2; 7 bases agree with TRBD1. The junction had 9 bases not matched to a gene; V was cut back by 5 bases and J by 9 bases. Per germline, CDR1 SEHNR and CDR2 FQNEAQ (reference sequence). This CDR3 region has 13 residues.